The next 20 T cell receptor beta chains were all read from a single sample in a study of cytomegalovirus exposure and HLA in healthy donors. Use of 60 Vbeta and 13 Jbeta primers characterized the PCR. The table came from immunoSEQ multiplex PCR; TCRdb's copy has only in-frame clones and leaves some out. The data show 150,000 to 200,000 clones, 77% seen once. Sequenced material: PBMCs. These receptors were taken from a woman aged 25 to 39 in good health and CMV-seronegative.

The J gene is TRBJ2-2, the V gene TRBV28; no definite D call. CDR3 length: 14 residues. Germline V gene sequence: CDR1 MDHEN, CDR2 SYDVKM. The ends were cut back, 1 base at V and 0 bases at J, with 3 bases in the middle. The CDR3 loop reads CASSLFSNTGELFF. CDR3 sequence (DNA): TGTGCCAGCAGTTTATTCTCGAACACCGGGGAGCTGTTTTTT.

The genes are TRBV19 and TRBJ1-1, with D tentatively TRBD1 (5 bases). Trimming cost V 6 bases and J 4 bases, with 15 bases left between them. Germline V gene sequence: CDR1 LNHDA, CDR2 SQIVND (reference sequence). The CDR3 is made up of 14 amino acids. Here the CDR3 reads CASRSGRGGTEAFF. CDR3 DNA sequence: TGTGCCAGTAGATCCGGCCGGGGGGGCACTGAAGCTTTCTTT.

The chain is built from TRBV30 and TRBJ1-1; tentative D call: TRBD1 (6 bases). V lost 4 bases and J lost 7, with 13 bases in between. Germline V lookup: CDR1 GTSNPN, CDR2 SVGIG (reference sequence). CDR3 length equals 12 residues. The CDR3 sequence is CAWTIGQFEAFF. DNA for the CDR3: TGTGCCTGGACCATAGGACAGTTTGAAGCTTTCTTT.

This clone was seen only once. This chain joins TRBV6-5 and TRBJ2-3, with D possibly TRBD2 on 5 matching bases. V was clipped by 2 bases and J by 5 bases, with 11 bases between them. Germline-derived CDR1 and CDR2 are MNHEY and SVGAGI. The CDR3 extends over 14 amino acids. The CDR3 sequence is CASSYRGTRDTQYF. The CDR3 nucleotides read TGTGCCAGCAGTTACCGGGGAACCCGAGATACGCAGTATTTT.

The chain recombines TRBV5-4 with TRBJ2-2; 9 nucleotides line up with TRBD1. Per the germline V gene, CDR1 is SGHNT and CDR2 is YYREEE (reference sequence). This CDR3 comprises 16 residues. Trimming removed 4 bases from V and 3 bases from J; junction bases left unmatched: 7. The CDR3, as DNA: TGTGCCAGCAGCCCGCGGACAGGGGTGGACACCGGGGAGCTGTTTTTT. This codes for CASSPRTGVDTGELFF.

The V gene is TRBV15, the J gene TRBJ2-5; D is unresolved. V dropped 5 bases and J dropped 0 bases, with 13 bases sitting between them. The CDR3 runs 15 residues. CDR1 and CDR2 from the germline V gene are LNHNV and YYDKDF (reference sequence). In DNA, the CDR3 is TGTGCCACCAGCTCAAGCTCAGCGTACCAAGAGACCCAGTACTTC. Encoded protein: CATSSSSAYQETQYF.

V gene TRBV4-1 combines with J gene TRBJ2-7; 8 positions agree with TRBD1. J gave up 4 bases and V 1 base, and 3 bases lay outside the gene matches. Germline-derived CDR1 and CDR2 are MGHRA and YSYEKL. The CDR3 has 14 amino acids. The DNA of the CDR3 is TGCGCCAGCAGCCAAGGACAGGGGACTTACGAGCAGTACTTC. Translation: CASSQGQGTYEQYF.

This clone was observed once. The chain links TRBV25-1 to TRBJ1-6, with 7 positions matching TRBD1. V dropped 2 bases and J dropped 4; count of bases not matched to a gene: 11. Germline-derived CDR1 and CDR2 are MGHDK and SYGVNS. The CDR3 covers 18 residues. DNA of the CDR3: TGTGCCAGCAGTGAACCCCCACAGGGGCTAGCTTATAATTCACCCCTCCACTTT. The encoded protein is CASSEPPQGLAYNSPLHF.

The V gene is TRBV29-1, the J gene TRBJ1-5; D unclear. V was trimmed by 5 bases and J by 9 bases, leaving 17 bases between them. CDR3 size: 13 residues. In germline, CDR1 is SQVTM, CDR2 ANQGSEA. Written as DNA, the CDR3 is TGCAGCGTTTCGTATGGCAATACCCGGCCCCAGCATTTT. Amino acid sequence: CSVSYGNTRPQHF.

The J gene is TRBJ2-5, the V gene TRBV27; D might be TRBD2 (5 bases). V shed 6 bases and J shed 3 bases, with 14 bases lying between them. This CDR3 comprises 14 residues. In germline, CDR1 is MNHEY, CDR2 SMNVEV (reference sequence). CDR3 DNA sequence: TGTGCCAGCAGCCGGGTTCGGACTGAAGAGACCCAGTACTTC. Translated, it gives CASSRVRTEETQYF.

Regarding this clone: One end of the junction varies from germline; a read error may be responsible. The chain recombines TRBV7-7 with TRBJ2-1; TRBD2 matches 10 bases. The germline V gene encodes CDR1 SSHAT and CDR2 FNYEAQ (reference sequence). This CDR3 is 19 amino acids long. CDR3 sequence: CASSLAPPSGGSTYNEQFF. The CDR3, as DNA: TGTGCTAGCAGCTTAGCCCCCCCTAGCGGGGGTTCCACCTACAATGAGCAGTTCTTC.

The J gene is TRBJ1-2, the V gene TRBV29-1; D unclear. This CDR3 comprises 14 residues. The V end lost 4 bases, the J end lost 0 bases, and 12 bases lay between the germline ends. Per germline, CDR1 SQVTM and CDR2 ANQGSEA. Written as DNA, the CDR3 is TGCAGCGTTGTATCGGGAATCCCTAACTATGGCTACACCTTC. It specifies CSVVSGIPNYGYTF.

Only one count was recorded for this clone. The chain carries TRBV6-1 and TRBJ2-3; 7 nucleotides match TRBD2. J was trimmed by 5 bases and V by 1 base; bases with no gene match: 3. This CDR3 spans 14 amino acids. Germline-derived CDR1 and CDR2 are MNHNS and SASEGT. The CDR3 DNA follows: TGTGCCAGCAGTGAAGGTCGCGGGGGAGATACGCAGTATTTT. It specifies CASSEGRGGDTQYF.

This chain connects TRBV7-9 to TRBJ2-7; tentatively, D is TRBD2 (5 bases). Germline-derived CDR1 and CDR2 are SEHNR and FQNEAQ (reference sequence). The CDR3 runs to 16 residues. Trimming removed 7 bases at V and 1 base at J, with 20 bases between. The CDR3 is CASTRQRTGESYEQYF. The CDR3 bases are TGTGCCAGCACCAGACAAAGGACTGGAGAGTCCTACGAGCAGTACTTC.

The chain is built from TRBV4-1 and TRBJ1-2; D is unclear. Germline V gene data show CDR1 as MGHRA and CDR2 as YSYEKL. The V gene lost 1 base and the J gene lost 5 bases, with 17 bases spanning the gap. The length of the CDR3 is 16 residues. The CDR3 nucleotides read TGCGCCAGCAGCCAAGTAGGCAGCGGGTTTTTGTATGGCTACACCTTC. Encoded protein: CASSQVGSGFLYGYTF.

This clone showed up just a few times. The V gene is TRBV5-1, the J gene TRBJ2-1; 9 positions agree with TRBD1. Germline lookup yields CDR1 SGHRS and CDR2 YFSETQ. The CDR3 has 16 amino acids. V lost 3 bases, J lost 9 bases, and 13 bases stayed unmatched. For the CDR3, the DNA is TGCGCCAGCAGCTCCGTTCCCGGGACAGGGACGAGTGAGCAGTTCTTC. This gives the protein CASSSVPGTGTSEQFF.

This clone was detected only once. CDR3: CSVEATGRVAFF. The CDR3 DNA follows: TGCAGCGTTGAAGCGACAGGGCGGGTAGCTTTCTTT. This chain connects TRBV29-1 to TRBJ1-1; TRBD1 matches at 7 bases. The CDR3 runs 12 residues. CDR1 and CDR2 from the germline V gene are SQVTM and ANQGSEA. Trimming removed 1 base from V and 10 bases from J; junction bases left unmatched: 6.

The chain recombines TRBV6-1 with TRBJ1-6; unclear D gene. Trimming cost V 1 base and J 13 bases, with 11 bases left between them. Germline lookup yields CDR1 MNHNS and CDR2 SASEGT. The CDR3 spans 13 residues. This CDR3 reads CASSEVPGWPLHF. The CDR3 region has the DNA TGTGCCAGCAGTGAAGTTCCGGGTTGGCCCCTCCACTTT.

This clone was detected only once. This chain joins TRBV18 and TRBJ2-1, with 9 bases identical to TRBD1. V gave up 5 bases and J gave up 6 bases; unmatched junction bases: 5. CDR3 length equals 14 residues. Germline V lookup: CDR1 KGHSH, CDR2 LQKENI. CDR3 bases: TGTGCCAGCTCAATGGAGACAGGGGGCAATGAGCAGTTCTTC. Translation gives CASSMETGGNEQFF. The whole variable domain, filled in from reference TRBV18 and TRBJ2-1, reads NAGVMQNPRHLVRRRGQEARLRCSPMKGHSHVYWYRQLPEEGLKFMVYLQKENIIDESGMPKERFSAEFPKEGPSILRIQQVVRGDSAAYFCASSMETGGNEQFFGPGTRLTVL.

The chain combines TRBV29-1 with TRBJ2-7, with D perhaps matching TRBD2 (5 bases). The CDR3 has 14 amino acids. Trimming took 0 bases from V and 1 from J, leaving 10 bases between them. In germline, CDR1 is SQVTM, CDR2 ANQGSEA. The CDR3 nucleotides read TGCAGCGTTGAAGATCCGGGGATATCCTACGAGCAGTACTTC. Amino acids: CSVEDPGISYEQYF.